This entry lists 17 T cell receptor beta chains sequenced from one sample in a study of post-analysis software for immune sequencing data. The library was made from cDNA and included unique molecular identifiers. From the PCR reads, TCRdb called clonotypes with MiXCR, one entry per CDR3 protein. The sample comprises roughly 670,000 distinct CDR3 sequences, 59% of which are singletons, and 10% to 12% rests with the top ten. Study results and limitations: Patients used about 5 TRBV segments, including TRBV5-6, TRBV5-1 and TRBV20-1, more often than controls.

These receptors' targets are unknown. The sequenced sample consisted of blood. The receptors stem from a girl aged 2 to 10 with multiple sclerosis.

This sequence joins TRBV6-6 and TRBJ2-5; TRBD2 aligns across 9 bases. Trimming took 6 bases from V and 2 from J; bases not matched to a gene: 4. This CDR3 spans 14 amino acids. In germline, CDR1 is MNHNY, CDR2 SVGAGI (reference sequence). Here the CDR3 DNA reads TGTGCCAGCAGACGCGGGGGGGGGCAAGAGACCCAGTACTTC. As protein: CASRRGGGQETQYF.

On this clonotype: One end of the junction fails to match germline, which may point to a read error. The CDR3 reads CATSDSGLLHGYTF. The CDR3 DNA is TGCGCCACCAGCGATTCAGGACTACTCCACGGCTACACCTTC. The chain employs TRBV15 and TRBJ1-2; D remains unclear. There are 14 residues in the CDR3. CDR1 and CDR2 (germline): LNHNV, YYDKDF (reference sequence).

The chain combines TRBV5-5 with TRBJ2-1; D is perhaps TRBD2 (5 bases). Between the trimmed V and J ends, which lost 1 base and 7 bases, there was a span of 18 bases. Germline V gene sequence: CDR1 SGHKS, CDR2 YYEKEE (reference sequence). CDR3 length equals 16 residues. The CDR3 sequence: CASSLSTSSRRNEQFF. The DNA of the CDR3 is TGTGCCAGCAGCTTGAGTACGTCTAGCAGACGGAATGAGCAGTTCTTC. The whole variable domain, filled in from reference TRBV5-5 and TRBJ2-1, reads DAGVTQSPTHLIKTRGQQVTLRCSPISGHKSVSWYQQVLGQGPQFIFQYYEKEERGRGNFPDRFSARQFPNYSSELNVNALLLGDSALYLCASSLSTSSRRNEQFFGPGTRLTVL.

V gene TRBV7-3 combines with J gene TRBJ2-1; 13 bases are shared with TRBD2. The CDR3 extends over 19 amino acids. After removal of 2 bases from V and 2 bases from J, the junction contained 9 bases not matched to a gene. Germline V CDR1 and CDR2: SGHTA, FQGTGA. CDR3 sequence reads: CASSLSLAGGRTPYNEQFF. In nucleotides, the CDR3 is TGTGCCAGCAGCTTATCACTAGCGGGAGGGCGTACCCCCTACAATGAGCAGTTCTTC.

The rearrangement joins TRBV6-6 to TRBJ2-1; 12 bases match TRBD2. The CDR3 loop spans 16 amino acids. V lost 0 bases and J lost 9; bases outside the gene matches: 6. CDR1 is MNHNY and CDR2 is SVGAGI in the germline V gene (reference sequence). The CDR3: CASSYSASGGESEQFF. The CDR3 nucleotides are TGTGCCAGCAGTTACTCGGCTAGCGGGGGGGAAAGTGAGCAGTTCTTC.

CDR3 region: CASSLVGSGGNTEAFF. In nucleotides, the CDR3 is TGCGCCAGCAGCTTGGTTGGGTCAGGGGGTAACACTGAAGCTTTCTTT. The chain is built from TRBV5-1 and TRBJ1-1; TRBD1 matches at 7 bases. Trimming at V came to 0 bases and at J to 2 bases, leaving 7 bases not matched to a gene. Germline CDR1 and CDR2: SGHRS and YFSETQ. The CDR3 covers 16 residues.

This clonotype came up a few times. The V and J genes are TRBV4-3 and TRBJ2-4, with D perhaps TRBD2 (5 bases). CDR3 length equals 16 residues. Per the germline V gene, CDR1 is LGHNA and CDR2 is YSLEER. Trimming left V 0 bases short and J 6 bases short, with 15 bases between. CDR3 region: CASSQDRSSYGNIQYF. The CDR3 nucleotides are TGCGCCAGCAGCCAAGATAGGTCTAGCTATGGAAACATTCAGTACTTC.

This chain uses TRBV12-3 or TRBV12-4 with TRBJ1-1, with D tentatively TRBD1 (5 bases). The ends were cut back, 5 bases at V and 0 bases at J, with 22 bases in the middle. CDR3 size: 18 residues. CDR3 nucleotide sequence: TGTGCCAGCAGTCCCTTTCCGGGGCCCCAGGTCATGAACACTGAAGCTTTCTTT. It encodes CASSPFPGPQVMNTEAFF.

The V and J genes are TRBV12-3 or TRBV12-4 and TRBJ2-1, with 9 nucleotides matching TRBD2. The trim removed 8 bases at V and 0 bases at J, leaving 8 bases unmatched. The CDR3 loop spans 16 amino acids. CDR3 amino acids: CASGASGTGSYNEQFF. The CDR3 DNA sequence: TGTGCCAGCGGAGCTAGCGGGACGGGCTCCTACAATGAGCAGTTCTTC.

This clonotype was seen only a few times. The chain joins TRBV29-1 to TRBJ2-4, with D unresolved. The J call may be incorrect, as the DNA end agrees better with TRBJ2-7. This CDR3 comprises 13 residues. Germline V gene data show CDR1 as SQVTM and CDR2 as ANQGSEA. The CDR3 sequence: CSVESVQSYEQYF. In DNA form, the CDR3 reads TGCAGCGTTGAGTCGGTGCAATCCTACGAGCAGTACTTC.

The gene calls are TRBV19 and TRBJ2-1; D gene uncertain. In germline, CDR1 is LNHDA, CDR2 SQIVND (reference sequence). V was pared by 8 bases and J by 0 bases, with 11 bases between. This CDR3 comprises 14 residues. The CDR3 loop is CASDKVGSYNEQFF. Written as DNA, the CDR3 is TGTGCCAGTGACAAGGTTGGCTCCTACAATGAGCAGTTCTTC.

The chain employs TRBV10-3 and TRBJ2-3; TRBD2 agrees at 12 bases. The CDR3 totals 16 residues. Germline trimming cut 3 bases from V and 6 bases from J; bases unmatched to any gene: 7. Germline CDR1 and CDR2: ENHRY and SYGVKD. The chain's CDR3 is CAISEPTSGGRDTQYF. In DNA form, the CDR3 reads TGTGCCATCAGTGAACCGACTAGCGGGGGACGGGATACGCAGTATTTT.

This clonotype was counted between two and nine times. The chain combines TRBV3-1 with TRBJ1-1; TRBD1 is a possible D gene (6 bases). V was clipped by 0 bases and J by 4 bases, with 9 bases between them. CDR3 length: 14 amino acids. Germline CDR1 LGHDT, CDR2 YNNKEL (reference sequence). CDR3 sequence reads: CASSQDDRPTEAFF. CDR3 DNA sequence: TGTGCCAGCAGCCAAGATGACAGGCCCACTGAAGCTTTCTTT.

Only a few counts were recorded for this clonotype. J is TRBJ1-4 and V is TRBV29-1; D is ambiguous. V gave up 5 bases and J gave up 10 bases, with 11 bases separating them. In germline, CDR1 is SQVTM, CDR2 ANQGSEA. The CDR3 extends over 11 amino acids. In nucleotides, the CDR3 is TGCAGCGTTTCGGCGGGATTAAAACTGTTTTTT. Translated: CSVSAGLKLFF. The variable domain in full, with the rest retrieved from reference TRBV29-1 and TRBJ1-4, is SAVISQKPSRDICQRGTSLTIQCQVDSQVTMMFWYRQQPGQSLTLIATANQGSEATYESGFVIDKFPISRPNLTFSTLTVSNMSPEDSSIYLCSVSAGLKLFFGSGTQLSVL.

This chain connects TRBV20-1 to TRBJ2-7; a possible D gene is TRBD1 (6 bases). CDR3 length equals 15 residues. Germline assignment: CDR1 DFQATT and CDR2 SNEGSKA (reference sequence). The V and J ends lost 0 bases and 3 bases respectively, with 15 bases between them. CDR3 sequence reads: CSARDGTGSGYEQYF. The CDR3 DNA follows: TGCAGTGCTAGAGATGGTACAGGGAGCGGCTACGAGCAGTACTTC.

This sequence joins TRBV29-1 and TRBJ2-7, with D maybe TRBD1 (6 bases). In germline, CDR1 is SQVTM, CDR2 ANQGSEA. This CDR3 has 13 residues. Trimming cost V 6 bases and J 1 base, with 13 bases left between them. CDR3: CSVLSTGSYEQYF. CDR3 bases: TGCAGCGTACTTTCGACAGGTTCCTACGAGCAGTACTTC.

This clonotype has only a few counts. The V call is TRBV6-5, the J call TRBJ1-1; tentative D call: TRBD1 (5 bases). Germline assignment: CDR1 MNHEY and CDR2 SVGAGI. The length of the CDR3 is 13 residues. V was shortened by 4 bases and J by 6 bases, with 12 bases between the two germline ends. CDR3 loop: CASSLGTGAEAFF. DNA for the CDR3: TGTGCCAGCAGTTTGGGGACGGGGGCTGAAGCTTTCTTT.